This T cell receptor (beta chain) was recorded in a study of TIL therapy for anti-PD-1-resistant metastatic lung cancer. Background on the study: Half of patients were current or former smokers. Tumors carried a median 1.5 non-synonymous mutations per megabase.

The CDR3 has 14 residues. Germline-derived CDR1 and CDR2 are LGHNA and YSLEER. The ends were cut back, 2 bases at V and 1 base at J, with 9 bases in the middle. The time point here: pre-treatment sample, taken before nivolumab and TIL therapy. Pleural nodules or supraclavicular lymph nodes made up most of the excised metastases sampled. This clone was seen only once. Sequencing used immunoSEQ v3. Repertoires were generated with immunoSEQ multiplex PCR, while TCRdb's copy carries only in-frame clones and drops some. The table has 50,000 or so clones, around 64% seen once; the top ten hold about 6%. The sequence was collected from a person aged 25 to 79 with non-small cell lung cancer. Sample: tumor tissue, taken at baseline. V and J are TRBV4-3 and TRBJ2-7; D is possibly TRBD2 (6 bases). This CDR3 is CASSQRGFSYEQYF. The DNA for the CDR3 is TGCGCCAGCAGCCAACGGGGGTTTTCCTACGAGCAGTACTTC.